A selection of T cell receptor beta chains follows, all from one sample in a study of cytomegalovirus exposure and HLA in healthy donors. Assay: immunoSEQ multiplex PCR; the TCRdb copy retains only in-frame clones and omits some. The table lists 150,000 to 180,000 clones, around 83% of them singletons, with 2% to 2.5% in the top ten. Sequenced: PBMCs. The origin of the receptors is a human donor in good health. CDR3s include the opening cysteine and the closing phenylalanine or tryptophan. D genes are given only for firm matches. Size tells how often a clone was seen (once, few, many) or the class of an expanded clone, and some rows leave it out.

D gene	clone size	V gene	J gene	CDR3 protein
NA	NA	TRBV6-5	TRBJ1-1	CASSSRGGNTEAFF
NA	NA	TRBV7-9	TRBJ2-1	CASSLTGDLRGEQFF
TRBD1	NA	TRBV28	TRBJ1-5	CASSWTGNQPQHF
NA	NA	TRBV5-1	TRBJ2-2	CASSLAQRNTGELFF
NA	NA	TRBV5-1	TRBJ2-2	CASSFRQQLGELFF
TRBD1	NA	TRBV9	TRBJ2-1	CASSAGQGQSYNEQFF
TRBD1	few	TRBV28	TRBJ1-2	CASSAPGGIYGYTF
NA	NA	TRBV19	TRBJ1-5	CASSILGVRPQHF
TRBD1	NA	TRBV18	TRBJ2-5	CASSPPGQGGETQYF
TRBD1	once	TRBV11-1	TRBJ2-7	CASSRTGMDSYEQYF
TRBD2	once	TRBV7-8	TRBJ2-3	CASSASGRAERSTDTQYF
TRBD1	NA	TRBV11-2	TRBJ1-4	CASSADRGKLFF
NA	NA	TRBV5-1	TRBJ2-7	CASSYRQGSEQYF
NA	NA	TRBV5-6	TRBJ1-5	CASSKRGSNQPQHF
TRBD2	NA	TRBV11-1	TRBJ2-1	CASSPRTSGGLYNEQFF
TRBD1	NA	TRBV7-9	TRBJ1-3	CASILTGVGNTIYF
NA	NA	TRBV7-9	TRBJ2-7	CASGQRVTHEQYF
TRBD1	NA	TRBV5-8	TRBJ2-5	CASSQLRGQVVQETQYF
NA	NA	TRBV30	TRBJ1-4	CAWSNGLTTNEKLFF
NA	NA	TRBV5-6	TRBJ2-7	CASSLWGATYEQYF
TRBD1	NA	TRBV12-5	TRBJ2-2	CASGLPGTELTGELFF
TRBD1	NA	TRBV7-9	TRBJ1-5	CASSFGTGFQPQHF
NA	NA	TRBV20-1	TRBJ2-5	CSAGTSGQYF
TRBD1	NA	TRBV7-3	TRBJ2-1	CASSLRGGGYNEQFF
NA	NA	TRBV6-5	TRBJ2-1	CASRSGGLYNEQFF
TRBD2	NA	TRBV7-8	TRBJ2-7	CASSLDHRTSANYEQYF
TRBD2	NA	TRBV29-1	TRBJ2-3	CSVNSGSTDTQYF
NA	NA	TRBV6-5	TRBJ1-4	CASKEAVGEKLFF
NA	NA	TRBV19	TRBJ1-1	CASSWTEDTEAFF
NA	NA	TRBV6-5	TRBJ2-4	CASSLRGIAKNIQYF
NA	NA	TRBV15	TRBJ2-4	CATSSPGSNIQYF
NA	NA	TRBV28	TRBJ1-1	CASSLVGGEAFF
NA	few	TRBV28	TRBJ2-2	CASSFWESAGELFF
TRBD1	NA	TRBV29-1	TRBJ2-2	CSFSRGRTGELFF
TRBD2	once	TRBV29-1	TRBJ2-7	CSVYGLAGVSEQYF
NA	NA	TRBV10-1	TRBJ2-7	CASSQDQFYEQYF
NA	few	TRBV6-5	TRBJ1-2	CASRTGNYGYTF
NA	NA	TRBV19	TRBJ1-4	CASSIAGRENEKLFF
TRBD2	NA	TRBV4-1	TRBJ2-3	CASSHTSGTSTDTQYF
TRBD2	few	TRBV2	TRBJ2-2	CAGSLERGGRGELFF